This T cell receptor beta chain comes out of a study of molecular identifiers for immune sequencing clone quantification. Sorted inputs of roughly 17,000 to 1,100,000 cells, with 10%, 30% or 50% RNA, yielded naive CD8 libraries. Bulk libraries came from a prior protocol with listed TCR primers. Using its own MiXCR run on the PCR reads, TCRdb lists one record per CDR3 protein. The sample yields 350,000 or so distinct CDR3 sequences, about 20% seen once. The count of this clonotype is one. This TCR was recovered from a human donor in good health. Some libraries in this study had Jurkat cell RNA spiked in. Sequencing input: naive CD8+ T cells from blood, with Jurkat cell RNA spiked in. Subset of the sample: FACS-sorted CD8+CD4-CCR7+CD45RA+ naive T cells.

As DNA, the CDR3 is TGTGCCAGCAGCTCAGACTTGCGGGGCTACACAGATACGCAGTATTTT. This gives the protein CASSSDLRGYTDTQYF. The chain uses TRBV11-2 and TRBJ2-3; D might be TRBD2 (6 bases). This CDR3 is 16 amino acids long. Looked up from germline, CDR1 is SGHAT and CDR2 is FQNNGV. Trimming removed 4 bases from V and 2 bases from J, with 16 bases in between.